The 20 T cell receptor beta chains listed next were all sequenced from one sample in a study of T-cell memory formation after mild COVID-19. MiXCR was run by TCRdb on the 5' RACE reads, yielding one entry per CDR3 protein. The repertoire holds a few hundred thousand distinct CDR3 sequences, 10% to 13% seen once, with approximately 3% in the top ten. Sequencing was done on a sample of PBMCs or a T cell subset sorted from them (not recorded which). These TCRs come from a man aged 18 to 35 who had mild COVID-19 (a few samples of this study predate the infection). Cell type and time point are not known.

This clonotype was observed at least ten times. This chain uses TRBV5-1 with TRBJ2-3; 11 positions agree with TRBD2. Germline V CDR1 and CDR2: SGHRS, YFSETQ. The CDR3 loop spans 17 amino acids. The V and J ends lost 0 bases and 2 bases, in that order; junction bases with no gene match: 5. The CDR3 sequence: CASSLALAGVFTDTQYF. The CDR3 DNA reads as TGCGCCAGCAGCTTGGCACTAGCGGGGGTTTTCACAGATACGCAGTATTTT. Looking up the rest from reference TRBV5-1 and TRBJ2-3 gives the full variable domain: KAGVTQTPRYLIKTRGQQVTLSCSPISGHRSVSWYQQTPGQGLQFLFEYFSETQRNKGNFPGRFSGRQFSNSRSEMNVSTLELGDSALYLCASSLALAGVFTDTQYFGPGTRLTVL.

The chain has TRBV12-3 or TRBV12-4 and TRBJ2-5, with 9 bases matching TRBD2. This CDR3 comprises 16 residues. V dropped 3 bases and J dropped 2; count of bases not matched to a gene: 7. CDR3 nucleotide sequence: TGTGCCAGCAGTTTCTCACCAGCGGGGGGTCAAGAGACCCAGTACTTC. Amino acid sequence: CASSFSPAGGQETQYF.

The chain joins TRBV5-1 to TRBJ1-2; TRBD1 is a possible D gene (5 bases). The V and J ends lost 0 bases and 2 bases respectively, with 11 bases between them. CDR1 is SGHRS and CDR2 is YFSETQ in the germline V gene. The CDR3 consists of 15 residues. The CDR3 region has the DNA TGCGCCAGCAGCTTGGCCCCACAGGTCAACTATGGCTACACCTTC. Protein: CASSLAPQVNYGYTF.

In its sample, this clonotype was seen a few times. J is TRBJ2-3 and V is TRBV7-9; 7 bases align to TRBD2. The V gene's germline CDR1 is SEHNR and CDR2 FQNEAQ (reference sequence). The CDR3 runs to 16 residues. The J segment lost 2 bases and the V segment lost 0 bases, leaving 5 bases of the junction unmatched. This CDR3 is CASSLAAGANTDTQYF. In DNA form, the CDR3 reads TGTGCCAGCAGCTTAGCGGCGGGAGCGAACACAGATACGCAGTATTTT.

The chain has TRBV6-5 and TRBJ1-5; 7 bases match TRBD1. The CDR3 has 14 amino acids. With 5 bases clipped from V and 4 bases from J, the junction kept 5 bases outside the gene matches. The germline V gene has CDR1 MNHEY and CDR2 SVGAGI. The CDR3 loop reads CASSRDSKNQPQHF. DNA of the CDR3: TGTGCCAGCAGTCGGGACAGCAAAAATCAGCCCCAGCATTTT.

The rearrangement uses TRBV28 and TRBJ1-5, with D uncertain. The germline V and J ends were trimmed by 11 bases and 7 bases, with 3 bases remaining between them. CDR3 length: 8 amino acids. Germline-derived CDR1 and CDR2 are MDHEN and SYDVKM. The CDR3: CAPQPQHF. The CDR3 DNA sequence: TGTGCCCCGCAGCCCCAGCATTTT.

This clonotype appeared a single time. The chain carries TRBV24-1 and TRBJ2-2; 9 bases are a match to TRBD1. J was trimmed by 3 bases and V by 4 bases; bases with no gene match: 8. This CDR3 is 17 amino acids long. Germline values: CDR1 KGHDR, CDR2 SFDVKD. CDR3 in amino acids: CATSEYPGTGHTGELFF. CDR3 in DNA: TGTGCCACCAGTGAGTACCCCGGGACAGGGCACACCGGGGAGCTGTTTTTT.

The V call is TRBV5-1, the J call TRBJ1-2; no definite D call. V was clipped by 5 bases and J by 4 bases, with 9 bases between them. Germline CDR1 SGHRS, CDR2 YFSETQ. This CDR3 is 12 amino acids long. The CDR3 nucleotides read TGCGCCAGCAGGGCGGAAGGCTATGGCTACACCTTC. Translation: CASRAEGYGYTF.

This clonotype was seen more than once but under ten times. The chain's CDR3 is CASSPTGSSGNTIYF. As DNA, the CDR3 is TGTGCCAGCAGTCCTACTGGGAGCTCTGGAAACACCATATATTTT. The chain recombines TRBV12-3 or TRBV12-4 with TRBJ1-3; no clear D. V was clipped by 5 bases and J by 0 bases, with 11 bases between them. The CDR3 runs to 15 residues.

The CDR3 protein is CASSPGGPDNEQFF. The CDR3 region has the DNA TGTGCCAGCAGCCCCGGGGGCCCGGACAATGAGCAGTTCTTC. The J gene is TRBJ2-1, the V gene TRBV7-2; TRBD1 or TRBD2 may be the D gene (6 bases each). Per the germline V gene, CDR1 is SGHTA and CDR2 is FQGNSA. Trimming shortened V by 5 bases and J by 5 bases, and 13 bases separated the two germline ends. The length of the CDR3 is 14 residues.

This clonotype has at least ten counts. The chain employs TRBV24-1 and TRBJ2-3; 7 nucleotides line up with TRBD1. This CDR3 is built from 15 residues. Germline loops: CDR1 KGHDR, CDR2 SFDVKD. Trimming took 3 bases from V and 1 from J; bases not matched to a gene: 3. The CDR3 nucleotides are TGTGCCACCAGTGATATAGGACAGGGCACAGATACGCAGTATTTT. Translating gives CATSDIGQGTDTQYF.

This clonotype was counted only a few times. V gene TRBV2 combines with J gene TRBJ1-6; D unclear. Trimming took 5 bases from V and 15 from J, leaving 11 bases between them. There are 11 residues in the CDR3. Germline-derived CDR1 and CDR2 are SNHLY and FYNNEI. This CDR3 is CASSPLDVLHF. The DNA of the CDR3 is TGTGCCAGCAGTCCGCTTGATGTCCTCCACTTT.

The gene calls are TRBV18 and TRBJ2-7; the D gene is possibly TRBD2 (6 bases). V was pared by 3 bases and J by 2 bases, with 17 bases between. The germline V gene encodes CDR1 KGHSH and CDR2 LQKENI. The CDR3 is made up of 16 amino acids. DNA for the CDR3: TGTGCCAGCTCACCTCCTTCTGGAGGGGTGGCCTACGAGCAGTACTTC. Residues: CASSPPSGGVAYEQYF.

This clonotype has at least ten counts. V usage is TRBV5-4 and J usage is TRBJ2-5; tentative D call: TRBD2 (6 bases). The CDR3 is 13 amino acids. V dropped 4 bases and J dropped 4 bases, with 11 bases sitting between them. Looked up from germline, CDR1 is SGHNT and CDR2 is YYREEE (reference sequence). DNA of the CDR3: TGTGCCAGCAGCCCACGGGGGTCAGAGACCCAGTACTTC. Translation gives CASSPRGSETQYF.

The J gene is TRBJ2-2, the V gene TRBV3-1; 8 bases match TRBD2. The germline gives CDR1 LGHDT, CDR2 YNNKEL (reference sequence). With 4 bases clipped from V and 6 bases from J, the junction kept 7 bases outside the gene matches. CDR3 size: 15 residues. As DNA, the CDR3 is TGTGCCAGCAGCCTTAGCGGGGCCTTCCCCGGGGAGCTGTTTTTT. It codes for CASSLSGAFPGELFF.

This clonotype has only a few counts. The rearrangement links TRBV7-2 to TRBJ2-1; D unclear. This CDR3 contains 13 residues. Trimming removed 0 bases at V and 8 bases at J, with 8 bases between. Germline CDR1 is SGHTA and CDR2 is FQGNSA. The CDR3 nucleotides are TGTGCCAGCAGCTTAGCGCGGTCCGATGAGCAGTTCTTC. Protein: CASSLARSDEQFF.

The CDR3 sequence is CASSQDGYGNTIYF. For the CDR3, the DNA is TGCGCCAGCAGCCAAGACGGGTACGGAAACACCATATATTTT. This sequence joins TRBV4-3 and TRBJ1-3; the D is unclear. The CDR3 totals 14 residues. V dropped 0 bases and J dropped 4 bases, with 7 bases sitting between them. The germline gives CDR1 LGHNA, CDR2 YSLEER.

Many counts were recorded for this clonotype. The chain employs TRBV6-2 or TRBV6-3 and TRBJ2-7; possible D gene TRBD2, 6 bases. This CDR3 has 14 residues. With 4 bases removed from V and 1 base from J, the gap between germline ends came to 11 bases. The germline V gene encodes CDR1 MNHEY and CDR2 SVGEGT. The CDR3, as DNA: TGTGCCAGCAGTTTCGGCGGGGCTTCCTACGAGCAGTACGTC. This encodes CASSFGGASYEQYV.

The chain uses TRBV11-2 and TRBJ1-6; the D is unclear. Germline CDR1 SGHAT, CDR2 FQNNGV. The CDR3 length is 14 residues. Trimming took 0 bases from V and 8 from J, leaving 8 bases between them. The DNA for the CDR3 is TGTGCCAGCAGCTTAGATCCGAGCCATTCACCCCTCCACTTT. Translated, it gives CASSLDPSHSPLHF.

V is TRBV9 and J is TRBJ2-3, with D possibly being TRBD2 (5 bases). V lost 4 bases to trimming and J lost 4 bases, with 19 bases between them. The length of the CDR3 is 16 residues. Germline assignment: CDR1 SGDLS and CDR2 YYNGEE. DNA of the CDR3: TGTGCCAGCAGCCCGAGGACGGGGAAGGGTGCAGATACGCAGTATTTT. It is translated as CASSPRTGKGADTQYF.